A single sample is the source of the 18 T cell receptor beta chains below, sequenced in a study of blood T cell repertoires in COVID-19. The repertoire was sequenced with immunoSEQ multiplex PCR; TCRdb's copy has only in-frame clones and lacks some. Of 150,000 to 200,000 clones listed, roughly 86% are singletons. The sequencing input was peripheral blood. These receptors all come from a man in his forties with active or convalescent COVID-19.

This chain uses TRBV6-2 or TRBV6-3 with TRBJ1-6; no clear D gene. V lost 0 bases, J lost 9 bases, and 12 bases lay in between. CDR1 and CDR2 from the germline V gene are MNHEY and SVGEGT. The CDR3 is 15 amino acids. CDR3 loop: CASSYSTGVGSPLHF. In nucleotides, the CDR3 is TGTGCCAGCAGTTACTCGACCGGAGTCGGTTCACCCCTCCACTTT.

V is TRBV14 and J is TRBJ1-2, with 11 bases that match TRBD1. The trim removed 1 base at V and 0 bases at J, leaving 1 base unmatched. Germline lookup yields CDR1 SGHDN and CDR2 FVKESK. The CDR3 contains 16 residues. CDR3 sequence reads: CASSQGTGGTNYGYTF. Here the CDR3 DNA reads TGTGCCAGCAGCCAAGGGACAGGGGGCACTAACTATGGCTACACCTTC. Full variable domain (outside the CDR3, taken from reference TRBV14 and TRBJ1-2): EAGVTQFPSHSVIEKGQTVTLRCDPISGHDNLYWYRRVMGKEIKFLLHFVKESKQDESGMPNNRFLAERTGGTYSTLKVQPAELEDSGVYFCASSQGTGGTNYGYTFGSGTRLTVV.

V usage is TRBV30 and J usage is TRBJ2-7; a weak D match, TRBD2 (6 bases). The CDR3 has 13 amino acids. Germline V gene sequence: CDR1 GTSNPN, CDR2 SVGIG (reference sequence). Trimming removed 3 bases at V and 7 bases at J, with 16 bases between. CDR3 bases: TGTGCCTGGAGAGGATTAGCGGTAGGGGAGCAGTACTTC. It translates to CAWRGLAVGEQYF.

This chain uses TRBV3-1 (or the pseudogene TRBV3-2) with TRBJ1-1; D remains ambiguous. This CDR3 is 11 amino acids long. Germline V CDR1 and CDR2: LGHDT, YNNKEL (reference sequence). Trimming shortened V by 8 bases and J by 7 bases, and 11 bases separated the two germline ends. The CDR3 spells CASRNRGEAFF. The CDR3 DNA follows: TGTGCCAGCCGGAACCGGGGTGAAGCTTTCTTT.

V and J are TRBV29-1 and TRBJ1-3, with 7 bases fitting TRBD1. The J segment lost 0 bases and the V segment lost 7 bases, leaving 9 bases of the junction unmatched. The germline V gene encodes CDR1 SQVTM and CDR2 ANQGSEA. The CDR3 totals 15 residues. CDR3 sequence (DNA): TGCAGCGCTGATGCCGGGACAGCCTCTGGAAACACCATATATTTT. It specifies CSADAGTASGNTIYF.

This chain uses TRBV3-1 (or the pseudogene TRBV3-2) with TRBJ2-1; 12 bases are a match to TRBD2. V lost 3 bases, J lost 6 bases, and 3 bases stayed unmatched. CDR3 length: 15 residues. Germline V CDR1 and CDR2: LGHDT, YNNKEL (reference sequence). CDR3 amino acids: CASSQTSGGSNEQFF. CDR3 coding DNA: TGTGCCAGCAGCCAGACTAGCGGGGGAAGCAATGAGCAGTTCTTC.

This clone was picked up a small number of times. The V and J genes are TRBV9 and TRBJ1-2; TRBD1 matches 7 bases. Per the germline V gene, CDR1 is SGDLS and CDR2 is YYNGEE. V lost 4 bases and J lost 2; bases outside the gene matches: 5. This CDR3 has 14 residues. The CDR3 DNA reads TGTGCCAGCAGCTCCGACAGGGAAAACTATGGCTACACCTTC. Its protein is CASSSDRENYGYTF.

This chain connects TRBV5-1 to TRBJ1-4; D is possibly TRBD1 (6 bases). V was shortened by 4 bases and J by 0 bases, with 10 bases between the two germline ends. Germline V gene data show CDR1 as SGHRS and CDR2 as YFSETQ. The CDR3 has 15 residues. The CDR3 loop reads CASSETGSTNEKLFF. For the CDR3, the DNA is TGCGCCAGCAGCGAAACAGGGTCAACTAATGAAAAACTGTTTTTT. Variable domain in full (rest from reference TRBV5-1 and TRBJ1-4): KAGVTQTPRYLIKTRGQQVTLSCSPISGHRSVSWYQQTPGQGLQFLFEYFSETQRNKGNFPGRFSGRQFSNSRSEMNVSTLELGDSALYLCASSETGSTNEKLFFGSGTQLSVL.

V is TRBV6-5 and J is TRBJ1-2; weak D call: TRBD1 (5 bases). V was trimmed by 7 bases and J by 3 bases, leaving 18 bases between them. This CDR3 is built from 15 residues. Germline CDR1 and CDR2: MNHEY and SVGAGI. CDR3 in DNA: TGTGCCAGCACCTACCACCCTTTAGGGGACTATGGCTACACCTTC. Protein product: CASTYHPLGDYGYTF.

The CDR3 sequence: CASSLGIRRGASNEQFF. CDR3 in DNA: TGTGCCAGCAGCTTAGGAATTCGCCGGGGGGCCTCCAATGAGCAGTTCTTC. This chain uses TRBV11-3 with TRBJ2-1; a possible D gene is TRBD2 (7 bases). The CDR3 is 17 residues long. CDR1 and CDR2 (germline): SGHNT, YENEEA. V was trimmed by 1 base and J by 6 bases, leaving 19 bases between them.

This clone was seen a single time. The V gene is TRBV4-3, the J gene TRBJ2-3; D possibly corresponds to TRBD1 (6 bases). Germline assignment: CDR1 LGHNA and CDR2 YSLEER. The ends were cut back, 1 base at V and 6 bases at J, with 14 bases in the middle. CDR3 length: 15 residues. DNA for the CDR3: TGCGCCAGCAGCCAAGGTACCTCGACAGGCGATACGCAGTATTTT. As protein: CASSQGTSTGDTQYF.

The gene calls are TRBV5-1 and TRBJ1-4; a weak D match, TRBD1 (5 bases). Germline-derived CDR1 and CDR2 are SGHRS and YFSETQ. The CDR3 extends over 16 amino acids. V lost 5 bases, J lost 7 bases, and 21 bases lay in between. The CDR3 here is CASRADMGGWREKLFF. CDR3 DNA sequence: TGCGCCAGCAGAGCAGACATGGGGGGGTGGCGTGAAAAACTGTTTTTT. The variable domain in full, completed from reference TRBV5-1 and TRBJ1-4, reads KAGVTQTPRYLIKTRGQQVTLSCSPISGHRSVSWYQQTPGQGLQFLFEYFSETQRNKGNFPGRFSGRQFSNSRSEMNVSTLELGDSALYLCASRADMGGWREKLFFGSGTQLSVL.

The V call is TRBV28, the J call TRBJ2-3, with 9 bases aligning to TRBD1. The trim removed 4 bases at V and 8 bases at J, leaving 4 bases unmatched. The CDR3 extends over 13 amino acids. Germline CDR1 and CDR2: MDHEN and SYDVKM. The CDR3 loop is CASSSATGGTQYF. CDR3 DNA: TGTGCCAGCAGTTCCGCGACAGGGGGTACGCAGTATTTT.

This clone was detected only once. V and J are TRBV28 and TRBJ1-1; TRBD1 aligns across 7 bases. CDR1 is MDHEN and CDR2 is SYDVKM in the germline V gene. V lost 4 bases, J lost 6 bases, and 11 bases stayed unmatched. CDR3 length: 15 residues. The CDR3 DNA reads TGTGCCAGCAGTTGGGGACAGCCATCAGGTTCTGAAGCTTTCTTT. This gives the protein CASSWGQPSGSEAFF. The full variable domain, in which reference TRBV28 and TRBJ1-1 provide the parts outside the CDR3, is DVKVTQSSRYLVKRTGEKVFLECVQDMDHENMFWYRQDPGLGLRLIYFSYDVKMKEKGDIPEGYSVSREKKERFSLILESASTNQTSMYLCASSWGQPSGSEAFFGQGTRLTVV.

This chain uses TRBV7-2 with TRBJ1-5; a possible D gene is TRBD1 (6 bases). CDR1 SGHTA and CDR2 FQGNSA come from the germline V gene. This CDR3 has 14 amino acids. V gave up 5 bases and J gave up 1 base, with 9 bases separating them. The CDR3 sequence: CASSTQGSNQPQHF. DNA for the CDR3: TGTGCCAGCAGCACACAGGGAAGCAATCAGCCCCAGCATTTT.

The chain couples TRBV15 to TRBJ2-2, with 8 bases matching TRBD1. The ends lost 1 base at V and 11 bases at J; junction bases unmatched: 9. Germline values: CDR1 LNHNV, CDR2 YYDKDF (reference sequence). This CDR3 region has 15 residues. The CDR3 nucleotides read TGTGCCACCAGCAGAGGCGGAGGACAGGGTAGTGAGCTGTTTTTT. Translated, it gives CATSRGGGQGSELFF.

This chain connects TRBV7-3 to TRBJ1-1; D is possibly TRBD1 (6 bases). The CDR3 has 15 residues. V gave up 0 bases and J gave up 2 bases, with 10 bases separating them. Germline lookup yields CDR1 SGHTA and CDR2 FQGTGA. The DNA of the CDR3 is TGTGCCAGCAGCTTAACTGGGGGCGCAAACACTGAAGCTTTCTTT. It yields the protein CASSLTGGANTEAFF.

J is TRBJ2-7 and V is TRBV19, with 12 nucleotides matching TRBD1. There are 12 residues in the CDR3. Looked up from germline, CDR1 is LNHDA and CDR2 is SQIVND (reference sequence). After removal of 10 bases from V and 6 bases from J, the junction contained 4 bases not matched to a gene. This chain's CDR3 is CATGTGGFEQYF. CDR3 coding DNA: TGTGCCACCGGGACAGGGGGCTTCGAGCAGTACTTC.